Listed here are 2 T cell receptor beta chains from one sample, sequenced in a study of vaccination effects on CD4 cells after COVID-19 (dated by TCRdb to between 2021 and 2023). Library creation used the immunoSEQ multiplex PCR assay. Not all clones reach the TCRdb copy of this immuneACCESS table, which keeps in-frame sequences only. Checked studies attribute under half of the gap to unresolved V genes and leave the rest unexplained. Across this sample there are about 73,000 clones, with 65% to 75% seen only once. Jointly, the top ten make up around 2.9% of the sample. In the ViraFEST assay, PBMC were stimulated with viral peptide pools, and TCR sequencing was then used to find antigen-specific CD4+ T cell clonotypes based on their expansion. After around eleven days of culture, CD4+ T cells were isolated with the EasySep CD4+ T cell isolation kit. The absence of prior SARS-CoV-2 infection in healthy vaccine recipients was confirmed by negative nucleocapsid antibodies before and after vaccination.

These receptors lack a known antigen. Material: CD4+ T cells from PBMCs cultured with HCoV-NL63 spike peptides, obtained before COVID-19 vaccination. Per the publication, the cell subset or site label means: HCoV-NL63 spike overlapping peptide pool stimulation. The receptors here all came from a human donor who received a COVID-19 vaccine.

The V and J genes are TRBV7-6 and TRBJ1-3; TRBD1 matches at 7 bases. J was trimmed by 4 bases and V by 3 bases; bases with no gene match: 9. Germline loops: CDR1 SGHVS, CDR2 FNYEAQ. The CDR3 extends over 16 amino acids. CDR3 in amino acids: CASSFSGGSSGNTIYF. The CDR3 DNA reads TGTGCCAGCAGCTTCTCAGGGGGTTCGTCCGGAAACACCATATATTTT. The variable domain in full, completed from reference TRBV7-6 and TRBJ1-3, reads GAGVSQSPRYKVTKRGQDVALRCDPISGHVSLYWYRQALGQGPEFLTYFNYEAQQDKSGLPNDRFSAERPEGSISTLTIQRTEQRDSAMYRCASSFSGGSSGNTIYFGEGSWLTVV.

V gene TRBV5-6 combines with J gene TRBJ1-2, with 8 bases lining up with TRBD1. The length of the CDR3 is 13 residues. Unmatched junction bases numbered 7, after V lost 4 bases and J lost 8 bases. CDR1 is SGHDT, CDR2 YYEEEE, per germline. This chain's CDR3 is CASSPATGVGYTF. The DNA of the CDR3 is TGTGCCAGCAGCCCGGCGACAGGGGTCGGCTACACCTTC.